What follows is one TCR beta chain and its context. Germline V gene data show CDR1 as LNHDA and CDR2 as SQIVND (reference sequence). Trimming removed 4 bases from V and 2 bases from J, with 14 bases in between. The CDR3 is made up of 15 amino acids. This sample was included in a study of blood T cell repertoires in COVID-19. In the study overall: Samples representing acute and convalescent COVID-19 were sourced from the United States, Italy and Spain.

Some clones are missing from TCRdb's copy, which holds only in-frame ones; the method was immunoSEQ multiplex PCR. The repertoire holds over 80,000 clones, approximately 87% seen once, with just under 20% in the top ten. This chain links TRBV19 with TRBJ1-2; perhaps TRBD1 as D (6 bases). Sequences were obtained from peripheral blood. The receptor was isolated from a human donor in a cohort sampled during active COVID-19. This CDR3 reads CASSTRRGANYGYTF. CDR3 in DNA: TGTGCCAGTAGTACCCGCAGGGGCGCCAACTATGGCTACACCTTC.